This T cell receptor (beta chain) was captured in a study of blood T cell repertoires in COVID-19. Whole-study context: Sources were T cells, B-cell-depleted T cells, or PBMCs; the material itself was cDNA or gDNA.

Germline V gene data show CDR1 as SGHKS and CDR2 as YYEKEE (reference sequence). There are 17 residues in the CDR3. Between the trimmed V and J ends, which lost 0 bases and 4 bases, there was a span of 17 bases. In the study's own analysis: For nucleated cells, counts were estimated from reference gene primer amplification. TCRdb keeps only in-frame clones here, not all; method: immunoSEQ multiplex PCR. That table furnishes V, J and clone size, whereas the DNA furnished D and trimming. The table shows roughly 220,000 clones, with more than 65% occurring only once. This clone was counted ten times or more.

The clonotype was recovered from a woman aged 40 to 55 who had recovered from COVID-19. The chain uses TRBV5-5 and TRBJ1-5, with D hard to call. Sequencing used peripheral blood. The CDR3 DNA reads as TGTGCCAGCAGCTTGGGGGGTGGCTCCCCGGGGAATCAGCCCCAGCATTTT. Amino acids: CASSLGGGSPGNQPQHF.